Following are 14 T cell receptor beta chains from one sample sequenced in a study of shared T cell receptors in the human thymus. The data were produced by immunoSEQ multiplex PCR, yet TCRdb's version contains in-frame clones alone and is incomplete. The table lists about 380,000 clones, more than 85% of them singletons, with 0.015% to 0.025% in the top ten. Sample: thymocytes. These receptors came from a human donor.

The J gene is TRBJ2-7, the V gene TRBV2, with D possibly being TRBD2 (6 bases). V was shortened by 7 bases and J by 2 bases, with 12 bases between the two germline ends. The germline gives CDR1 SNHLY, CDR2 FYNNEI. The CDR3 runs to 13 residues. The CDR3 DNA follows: TGTGCCAGCACCCCGCGGGAAACCTACGAGCAGTACTTC. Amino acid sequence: CASTPRETYEQYF.

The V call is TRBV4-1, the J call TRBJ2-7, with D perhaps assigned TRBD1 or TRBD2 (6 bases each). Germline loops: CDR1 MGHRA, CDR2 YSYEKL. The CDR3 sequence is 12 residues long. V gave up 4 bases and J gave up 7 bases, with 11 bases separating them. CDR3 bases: TGCGCCAGCAGCCCACGGAGGGGGGAGCAGTACTTC. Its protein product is CASSPRRGEQYF.

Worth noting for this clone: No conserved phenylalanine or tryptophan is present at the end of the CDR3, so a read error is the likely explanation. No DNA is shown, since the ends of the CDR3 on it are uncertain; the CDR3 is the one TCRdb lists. CDR3 region: CASSHPGRTGVLL. This chain joins TRBV7-9 and TRBJ2-7; the table assigns TRBD1, which was not confirmed against the DNA. The CDR3 is 13 residues long, ends included. CDR1 is SEHNR and CDR2 is FQNEAQ in the germline V gene (reference sequence).

Written as DNA, the CDR3 is TGCGCCAGCAGTGTTATGCTAGCGGGAGGCAGAGGGAATGAGCAGTTCTTC. It codes for CASSVMLAGGRGNEQFF. The chain employs TRBV10-2 and TRBJ2-1, with TRBD2 identical over 11 bases. The CDR3 consists of 17 residues. CDR1 and CDR2 (germline): WSHSY, SAAADI. Trimming at V came to 4 bases and at J to 7 bases, leaving 12 bases not matched to a gene.

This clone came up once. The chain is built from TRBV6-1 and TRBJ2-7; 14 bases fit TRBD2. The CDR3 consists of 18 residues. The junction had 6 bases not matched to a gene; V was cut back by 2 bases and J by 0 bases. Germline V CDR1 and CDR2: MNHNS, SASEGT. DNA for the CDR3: TGTGCCAGCAGTGAATATCGGACTAGCGGGGGGACCTCCTACGAGCAGTACTTC. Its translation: CASSEYRTSGGTSYEQYF.

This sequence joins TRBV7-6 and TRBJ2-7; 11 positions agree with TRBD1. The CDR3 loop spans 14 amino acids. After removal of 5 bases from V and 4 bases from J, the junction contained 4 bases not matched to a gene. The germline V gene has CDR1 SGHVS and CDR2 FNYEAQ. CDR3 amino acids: CASSGRDRGYEQYF. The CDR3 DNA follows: TGTGCCAGCAGCGGTAGGGACAGGGGGTACGAGCAGTACTTC.

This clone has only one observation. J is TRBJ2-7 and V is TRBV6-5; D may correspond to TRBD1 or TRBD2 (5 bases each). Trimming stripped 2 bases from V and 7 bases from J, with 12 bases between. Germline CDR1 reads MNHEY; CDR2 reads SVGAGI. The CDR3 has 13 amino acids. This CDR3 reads CASSYGPWGEQYF. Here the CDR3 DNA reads TGTGCCAGCAGTTACGGACCCTGGGGGGAGCAGTACTTC.

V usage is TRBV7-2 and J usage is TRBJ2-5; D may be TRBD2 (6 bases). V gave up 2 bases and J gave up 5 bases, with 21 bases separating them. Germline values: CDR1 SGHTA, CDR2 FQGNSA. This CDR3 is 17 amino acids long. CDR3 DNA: TGTGCCAGCAGCTTAAGGCGCTATCCGGGAGTGGGCGAGACCCAGTACTTC. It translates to CASSLRRYPGVGETQYF.

The CDR3 sequence: CASSQVSWHSETQYF. The DNA of the CDR3 is TGTGCCAGCAGCCAAGTTTCCTGGCATTCGGAGACCCAGTACTTC. The chain links TRBV14 to TRBJ2-5; no clear D gene. V lost 1 base and J 5 bases, leaving 14 bases between the germline ends. This CDR3 region has 15 residues. CDR1 is SGHDN and CDR2 is FVKESK in the germline V gene.

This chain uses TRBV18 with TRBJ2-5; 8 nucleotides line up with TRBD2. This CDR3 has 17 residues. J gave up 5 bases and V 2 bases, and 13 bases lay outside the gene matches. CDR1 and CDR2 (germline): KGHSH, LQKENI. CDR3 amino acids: CASSPGLAGRQRETQYF. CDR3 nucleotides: TGTGCCAGCTCACCAGGCCTAGCGGGCAGACAAAGGGAGACCCAGTACTTC.

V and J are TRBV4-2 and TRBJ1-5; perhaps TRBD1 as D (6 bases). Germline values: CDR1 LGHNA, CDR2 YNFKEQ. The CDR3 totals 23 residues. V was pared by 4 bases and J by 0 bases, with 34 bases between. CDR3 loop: CASSPAPTGGPTLHFYSNQPQHF. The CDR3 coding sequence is TGTGCCAGCAGCCCAGCACCAACCGGGGGCCCAACACTTCACTTCTATAGCAATCAGCCCCAGCATTTT.

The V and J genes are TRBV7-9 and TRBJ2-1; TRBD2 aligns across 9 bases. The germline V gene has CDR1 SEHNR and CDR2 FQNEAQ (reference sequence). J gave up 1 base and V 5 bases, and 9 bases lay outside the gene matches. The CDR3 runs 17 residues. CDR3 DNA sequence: TGTGCCAGCAGCCACAAACATAGCGGGAGTTCCTACAATGAGCAGTTCTTC. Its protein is CASSHKHSGSSYNEQFF.

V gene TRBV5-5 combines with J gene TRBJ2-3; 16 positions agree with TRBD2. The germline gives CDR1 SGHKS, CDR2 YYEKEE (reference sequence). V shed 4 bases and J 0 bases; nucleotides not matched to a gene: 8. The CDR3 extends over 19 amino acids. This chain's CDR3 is CASSRAGLAGGVSTDTQYF. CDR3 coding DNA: TGTGCCAGCAGCCGAGCGGGACTAGCGGGAGGGGTCAGCACAGATACGCAGTATTTT.

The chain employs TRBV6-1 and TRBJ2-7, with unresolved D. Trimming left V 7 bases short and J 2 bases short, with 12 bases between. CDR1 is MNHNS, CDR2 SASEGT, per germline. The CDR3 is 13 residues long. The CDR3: CASNQALTYEQYF. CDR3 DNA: TGTGCCAGCAACCAGGCCCTGACCTACGAGCAGTACTTC.